These T cell receptor beta chains were read from a single sample in a study of blood T cells in healthy people across ages. MiXCR was run by TCRdb on the 5' RACE reads, yielding one entry per CDR3 protein. This table holds 350,000 to 450,000 distinct CDR3 sequences, over 45% found once. The source material was blood. Receptor source: a man between 60 and 70 years old in good health. CDR3s include the opening cysteine and the closing phenylalanine or tryptophan.

TRBJ1-1 | 15 | TRBV4-3 | CASSPGISENTEAFF
TRBJ1-6 | 16 | TRBV9 | CASSVGTGALNSPLHF
TRBJ1-2 | 13 | TRBV19 | CASTPWDRDGYTF
TRBJ2-7 | 15 | TRBV28 | CASSLSDRRSYEQYF
TRBJ1-2 | 14 | TRBV20-1 | CSALDSITGYGYTF
TRBJ2-1 | 15 | TRBV6-4 | CASRPLASSYNEQFF
TRBJ2-1 | 20 | TRBV29-1 | CSVEDPIGHRGLATVDEQFF
TRBJ2-2 | 15 | TRBV6-2/TRBV6-3 | CASSFGLVNTGELFF
TRBJ2-7 | 13 | TRBV28 | CASSLTGSYEQYF
NA | 13 | TRBV29-1 | CSVVDRVGETQYF
TRBJ2-7 | 12 | TRBV7-2 | CASSADTPEQYF
TRBJ2-5 | 14 | TRBV2 | CASKRTTGRETQYF
TRBJ2-7 | 14 | TRBV20-1 | CSASPTLSSYEQYF
TRBJ1-4 | 16 | TRBV20-1 | CSARGQGISTNEKLFF
TRBJ2-3 | 15 | TRBV6-5 | CASRTTLTSTDTQYF
TRBJ2-4 | 14 | TRBV20-1 | CSAHKGEGRNIQYF
TRBJ2-7 | 15 | TRBV3-1 | CASTPGISATYEQYF
TRBJ2-3 | 12 | TRBV18 | CASSYSTDTQYF
TRBJ1-1 | 13 | TRBV7-9 | CASGLDENSEAFF
TRBJ1-5 | 12 | TRBV19 | CASREGGQPQHF
TRBJ2-1 | 14 | TRBV6-2/TRBV6-3 | CASSPSGSMGEQFF
TRBJ2-6 | 17 | TRBV7-2 | CASSSPGGLSGANVLTF
TRBJ2-1 | 11 | TRBV20-1 | CSARVVSEQFF
TRBJ2-3 | 16 | TRBV7-3 | CASSLSLAANTDTQYF
TRBJ2-3 | 15 | TRBV3-1 | CASHRRGASGDTQYF
TRBJ2-7 | 15 | TRBV28 | CASQLGTSGSYEQYF
TRBJ1-2 | 13 | TRBV7-2 | CASSLGRDYGYTF